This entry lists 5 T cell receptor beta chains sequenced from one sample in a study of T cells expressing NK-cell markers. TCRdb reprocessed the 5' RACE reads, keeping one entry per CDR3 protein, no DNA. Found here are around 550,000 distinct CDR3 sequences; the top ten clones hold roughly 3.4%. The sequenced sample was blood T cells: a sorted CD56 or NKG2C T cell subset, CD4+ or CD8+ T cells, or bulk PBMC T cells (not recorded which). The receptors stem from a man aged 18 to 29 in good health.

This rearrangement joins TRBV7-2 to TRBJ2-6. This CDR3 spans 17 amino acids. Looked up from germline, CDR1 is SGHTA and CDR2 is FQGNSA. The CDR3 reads CASSLGGGGSGANVLTF.

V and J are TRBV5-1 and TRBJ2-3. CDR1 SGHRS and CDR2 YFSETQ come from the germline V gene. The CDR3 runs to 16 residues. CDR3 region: CASSSGLAAITDTQYF. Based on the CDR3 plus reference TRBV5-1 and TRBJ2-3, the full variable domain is KAGVTQTPRYLIKTRGQQVTLSCSPISGHRSVSWYQQTPGQGLQFLFEYFSETQRNKGNFPGRFSGRQFSNSRSEMNVSTLELGDSALYLCASSSGLAAITDTQYFGPGTRLTVL.

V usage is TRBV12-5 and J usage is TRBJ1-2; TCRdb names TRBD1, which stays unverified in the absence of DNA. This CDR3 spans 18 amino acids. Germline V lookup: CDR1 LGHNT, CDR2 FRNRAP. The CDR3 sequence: CASGLVRVSGQTNYGYTF.

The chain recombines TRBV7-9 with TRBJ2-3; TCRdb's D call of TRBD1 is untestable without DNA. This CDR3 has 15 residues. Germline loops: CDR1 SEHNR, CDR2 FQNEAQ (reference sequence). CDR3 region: CASSVGDRSPDTQYF. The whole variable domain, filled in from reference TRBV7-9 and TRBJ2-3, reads DTGVSQNPRHKITKRGQNVTFRCDPISEHNRLYWYRQTLGQGPEFLTYFQNEAQLEKSRLLSDRFSAERPKGSFSTLEIQRTEQGDSAMYLCASSVGDRSPDTQYFGPGTRLTVL.

CDR3 protein: CASSLAQGADGNTIYF. This sequence joins TRBV7-6 and TRBJ1-3; the TCRdb call, TRBD1, lacks DNA for checking. The CDR3 extends over 16 amino acids. Germline assignment: CDR1 SGHVS and CDR2 FNYEAQ.